One sample yielded the 9 T cell receptor beta chains listed below, sequenced in a study of T cell changes during pregnancy in multiple sclerosis. Assay used: immunoSEQ multiplex PCR; TCRdb lists only in-frame clones, some missing. This sample carries tens of thousands of clones, about nine tenths of them seen once, and the ten largest clones take about 3%. This material consisted of peripheral blood, taken before pregnancy. These receptors were collected from a female donor with multiple sclerosis, enrolled in a pregnancy study.

The rearrangement uses TRBV4-2 and TRBJ1-1; D perhaps matches TRBD1 (5 bases). Trimming cost V 3 bases and J 4 bases, with 18 bases left between them. CDR3 length: 16 amino acids. The V gene's germline CDR1 is LGHNA and CDR2 YNFKEQ. The CDR3: CASSQDGWGGGTEAFF. The CDR3 DNA reads TGTGCCAGCAGCCAGGACGGGTGGGGGGGTGGCACTGAAGCTTTCTTT.

This chain uses TRBV11-1 with TRBJ1-6; tentatively, D is TRBD1 (5 bases). The CDR3 contains 15 residues. V lost 5 bases, J lost 7 bases, and 15 bases lay in between. The germline V gene has CDR1 SGHAT and CDR2 FQDESV (reference sequence). The CDR3: CASSPGQGGNSPLHF. CDR3 bases: TGTGCCAGCAGCCCTGGGCAGGGAGGCAATTCACCCCTCCACTTT.

The DNA of the CDR3 is TGTGCCAGCAGCCTAATCCGGGACAGGGGGTTAGATACGCAGTATTTT. Protein product: CASSLIRDRGLDTQYF. The chain uses TRBV7-8 and TRBJ2-3, with 11 bases matching TRBD1. Germline loops: CDR1 SGHVS, CDR2 FQNEAQ. There are 16 residues in the CDR3. V lost 5 bases and J lost 5; bases outside the gene matches: 9.

The V call is TRBV4-2, the J call TRBJ2-7; 7 bases are shared with TRBD1. V trimming: 2 bases; J trimming: 0 bases; junction bases outside the gene matches: 7. The CDR3 covers 16 residues. The germline V gene encodes CDR1 LGHNA and CDR2 YNFKEQ. Here the CDR3 reads CASSQSRDSSSYEQYF. DNA for the CDR3: TGTGCCAGCAGCCAAAGCAGGGACAGCAGCTCCTACGAGCAGTACTTC.

This chain joins TRBV13 and TRBJ1-2; unclear D gene. Trimming stripped 3 bases from V and 5 bases from J, with 25 bases between. This CDR3 has 18 amino acids. Germline-derived CDR1 and CDR2 are PRHDT and FYEKMQ (reference sequence). CDR3 region: CASSFSEVSGPPPYGYTF. The CDR3, as DNA: TGTGCCAGCAGCTTTAGCGAAGTGAGTGGACCCCCGCCGTATGGCTACACCTTC. Full variable domain (rest looked up from reference TRBV13 and TRBJ1-2): AAGVIQSPRHLIKEKRETATLKCYPIPRHDTVYWYQQGPGQDPQFLISFYEKMQSDKGSIPDRFSAQQFSDYHSELNMSSLELGDSALYFCASSFSEVSGPPPYGYTFGSGTRLTVV.

The rearrangement uses TRBV5-6 and TRBJ1-2; D unclear. Germline CDR1 SGHDT, CDR2 YYEEEE. CDR3 length: 14 amino acids. Trimming pared 0 bases from V and 9 bases from J, leaving 15 bases between. Here the CDR3 reads CASSLEVRGVSYTF. Here the CDR3 DNA reads TGTGCCAGCAGCTTGGAAGTGCGGGGAGTGAGCTACACCTTC.

V usage is TRBV6-5 and J usage is TRBJ1-4; D ambiguous. V lost 0 bases and J lost 5, with 10 bases in between. The CDR3 length is 15 residues. CDR1 is MNHEY, CDR2 SVGAGI, per germline. The CDR3 sequence is CASSYSPAENEKLFF. CDR3 DNA: TGTGCCAGCAGTTACTCGCCGGCGGAAAATGAAAAACTGTTTTTT.

V is TRBV27 and J is TRBJ2-5; 7 nucleotides agree with TRBD2. This CDR3 comprises 14 residues. The germline V gene encodes CDR1 MNHEY and CDR2 SMNVEV (reference sequence). V shed 6 bases and J 6 bases; nucleotides not matched to a gene: 10. The CDR3 nucleotides are TGTGCCAGCAGCCCCGGGCTAGCGGCAAAGACCCAGTACTTC. It is translated as CASSPGLAAKTQYF.

V gene TRBV5-4 combines with J gene TRBJ1-3; D is perhaps TRBD1 (5 bases). Germline V gives CDR1 SGHNT, CDR2 YYREEE (reference sequence). The CDR3 is made up of 14 amino acids. V shed 4 bases and J shed 3 bases, with 11 bases lying between them. CDR3 sequence: CASSLGGVGNTIYF. As DNA, the CDR3 is TGTGCCAGCAGCCTTGGAGGGGTTGGAAACACCATATATTTT.